This paragraph reports one TCR beta chain. The antigen is not known. This specimen belongs to a study of T cell responses to AZD1222 COVID-19 vaccine. Study-wide findings and caveats: Only a handful of individuals given AZD1222 were seropositive at baseline. Donors were chiefly white British, with a greater number of females, and clonal diversity was perhaps underestimated. Sampled repertoires all dated from after the peak T cell response.

Data came from immunoSEQ multiplex PCR; TCRdb stores just in-frame clones and leaves some out. Among about 160,000 clones listed, under 95% were seen once. Germline V lookup: CDR1 KGHSH, CDR2 LQKENI. The junction had 8 bases not matched to a gene; V was cut back by 2 bases and J by 5 bases. The length of the CDR3 is 17 residues. The sample was peripheral blood, taken on day 0 of MenACWY control vaccination. The chain combines TRBV18 with TRBJ2-2; the match to TRBD2 covers 10 bases. This TCR was recovered from an adult in good health. CDR3 DNA: TGTGCCAGCTCACCATATCTAGCGGGAGAAGGAACCGGGGAGCTGTTTTTT. Translated, it gives CASSPYLAGEGTGELFF.